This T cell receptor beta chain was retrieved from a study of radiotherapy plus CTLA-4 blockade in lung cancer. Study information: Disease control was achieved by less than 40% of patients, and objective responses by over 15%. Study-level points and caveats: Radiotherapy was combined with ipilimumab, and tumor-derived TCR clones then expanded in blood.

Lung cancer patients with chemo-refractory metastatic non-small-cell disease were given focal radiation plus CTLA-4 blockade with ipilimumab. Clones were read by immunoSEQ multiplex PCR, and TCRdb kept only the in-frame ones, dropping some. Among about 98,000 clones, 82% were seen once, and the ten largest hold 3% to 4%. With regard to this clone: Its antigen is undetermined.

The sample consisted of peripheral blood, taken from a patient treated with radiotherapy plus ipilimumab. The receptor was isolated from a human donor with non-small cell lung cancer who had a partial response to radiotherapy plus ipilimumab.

As DNA, the CDR3 is TGTGCCAGCTCACCATCGGGGTACACAGATACGCAGTATTTT. Translation: CASSPSGYTDTQYF. The V call is TRBV18, the J call TRBJ2-3; perhaps TRBD2 as D (5 bases). The CDR3 covers 14 residues. Trimming took 2 bases from V and 2 from J, leaving 8 bases between them. Germline CDR1 KGHSH, CDR2 LQKENI.